This paragraph reports one T cell receptor (beta chain). As yet, its antigen is unknown. This record comes from a study of cytomegalovirus exposure and HLA in healthy donors. Whole-study findings and limits: Cytomegalovirus status was reportedly diagnosed by the classifier with high specificity and sensitivity. Donors were assumed by presence/absence analyses to have roughly uniform sequencing depth. Association of a missense DCLRE1C variant with TCR beta V- and J-gene trimming was reported in a later analysis.

The PCR contained 60 Vbeta and 13 Jbeta primers. Assay: immunoSEQ multiplex PCR; the TCRdb copy retains only in-frame clones and omits some. The sample consists of under 100,000 clones, 65% to 80% of them appearing once. V lost 4 bases and J lost 9; bases outside the gene matches: 9. There are 14 residues in the CDR3. The germline gives CDR1 SGHAT, CDR2 FQNNGV. Donors in the study were healthy people who gave bone marrow. Input material: PBMCs. The receptor's source is a woman between 50 and 59 years old in good health and CMV-seropositive. This chain uses TRBV11-2 with TRBJ2-1, with 7 bases matching TRBD1. In nucleotides, the CDR3 is TGTGCCAGCAGCTCCAATGACAGGGCCACTGAGCAGTTCTTC. Translation: CASSSNDRATEQFF. Using reference TRBV11-2 and TRBJ2-1 for the parts outside the CDR3, the full variable domain is EAGVAQSPRYKIIEKRQSVAFWCNPISGHATLYWYQQILGQGPKLLIQFQNNGVVDDSQLPKDRFSAERLKGVDSTLKIQPAKLEDSAVYLCASSSNDRATEQFFGPGTRLTVL.